The 15 T cell receptor beta chains given below trace back to one sample, sequenced in a study of a mutant IDH1 vaccine in newly diagnosed glioma. Time point defined: week 23, last vaccination. Vaccination used 300 ug of mutant IDH1 20-mer peptide per dose, with topical imiquimod. These receptors lack a known antigen. TCRdb's table, derived via immunoSEQ multiplex PCR, lists solely in-frame clones and lacks some. There are roughly 76,000 clones in the sample; 65% to 90% occur only once, and about 2.2% lies in the top ten. Source: PBMCs, taken from a glioma patient whose treatment included an IDH1 peptide vaccine. These receptors were obtained from a man aged 25-45 years with glioma. Some clones in this sample may be carry-over from other donors' samples.

V usage is TRBV5-1 and J usage is TRBJ2-4, with D possibly matching TRBD1 (6 bases). The V and J ends lost 4 bases and 5 bases respectively, with 16 bases between them. From germline, CDR1 is SGHRS and CDR2 YFSETQ. This CDR3 has 15 residues. This chain's CDR3 is CASSRNSGAENIQYF. The CDR3 DNA reads TGCGCCAGCAGCCGTAATTCAGGGGCCGAAAACATTCAGTACTTC. The full variable domain, with the rest looked up from reference TRBV5-1 and TRBJ2-4, is KAGVTQTPRYLIKTRGQQVTLSCSPISGHRSVSWYQQTPGQGLQFLFEYFSETQRNKGNFPGRFSGRQFSNSRSEMNVSTLELGDSALYLCASSRNSGAENIQYFGAGTRLSVL.

The chain joins TRBV2 to TRBJ2-1; D may be TRBD1 or TRBD2 (6 bases each). The CDR3 totals 13 residues. The germline V gene encodes CDR1 SNHLY and CDR2 FYNNEI. Trimming pared 5 bases from V and 9 bases from J, leaving 14 bases between. Here the CDR3 reads CASSRDWGAEQFF. DNA of the CDR3: TGTGCCAGCAGTCGGGACTGGGGGGCTGAGCAGTTCTTC. The whole variable domain, filled in from reference TRBV2 and TRBJ2-1, reads EPEVTQTPSHQVTQMGQEVILRCVPISNHLYFYWYRQILGQKVEFLVSFYNNEISEKSEIFDDQFSVERPDGSNFTLKIRSTKLEDSAMYFCASSRDWGAEQFFGPGTRLTVL.

This chain connects TRBV7-2 to TRBJ1-2, with a weak D call TRBD1 (6 bases). The V gene's germline CDR1 is SGHTA and CDR2 FQGNSA. The CDR3 runs to 14 residues. The V end was cut by 2 bases, the J end by 8 bases, with 15 bases between. The DNA of the CDR3 is TGTGCCAGCAGCTTATTTTCAGGGGCTAGGGGCTACACCTTC. Its protein is CASSLFSGARGYTF. Combining the CDR3 with reference TRBV7-2 and TRBJ1-2 gives the whole variable domain GAGVSQSPSNKVTEKGKDVELRCDPISGHTALYWYRQSLGQGLEFLIYFQGNSAPDKSGLPSDRFSAERTGGSVSTLTIQRTQQEDSAVYLCASSLFSGARGYTFGSGTRLTVV.

The chain has TRBV6-4 and TRBJ2-3; possibly TRBD2 for D (6 bases). Trimming left V 0 bases short and J 0 bases short, with 7 bases between. The CDR3 totals 15 residues. The V gene's germline CDR1 is MRHNA and CDR2 SNTAGT. For the CDR3, the DNA is TGTGCCAGCAGTGACTCGGCGGGAAGCACAGATACGCAGTATTTT. This codes for CASSDSAGSTDTQYF.

The chain links TRBV4-3 to TRBJ1-1; the D gene is possibly TRBD1 (6 bases). The CDR3 has 13 amino acids. Germline V gene data show CDR1 as LGHNA and CDR2 as YSLEER. Trimming removed 0 bases at V and 10 bases at J, with 12 bases between. CDR3 bases: TGCGCCAGCAGCCAAGACCGGGGGGCGAGAGCTTTCTTT. Its protein is CASSQDRGARAFF.

The gene calls are TRBV4-1 and TRBJ1-1; no clear D gene. The CDR3 spans 14 residues. Per germline, CDR1 MGHRA and CDR2 YSYEKL. V lost 3 bases to trimming and J lost 1 base, with 9 bases between them. As DNA, the CDR3 is TGCGCCAGCAGCCACATCGGGGAGAACACTGAAGCTTTCTTT. Translation gives CASSHIGENTEAFF.

CDR3 DNA sequence: TGTGCCAGCAGCCAAGAGCTAGCGGGGGGGCAAGAGACCCAGTACTTC. Its protein product is CASSQELAGGQETQYF. The J gene is TRBJ2-5, the V gene TRBV4-2, with 12 bases fitting TRBD2. The CDR3 consists of 16 residues. Germline-derived CDR1 and CDR2 are LGHNA and YNFKEQ. V lost 0 bases, J lost 2 bases, and 1 base stayed unmatched.

The sample holds one count of this clone. The J gene is TRBJ1-2, the V gene TRBV27, with 9 bases aligning to TRBD1. This CDR3 spans 14 amino acids. Germline CDR1 reads MNHEY; CDR2 reads SMNVEV (reference sequence). The ends lost 4 bases at V and 5 bases at J; junction bases unmatched: 5. The CDR3 DNA follows: TGTGCCAGCAGTTCCACAGGGGGCCGGTATGGCTACACCTTC. It yields the protein CASSSTGGRYGYTF.

For the CDR3, the DNA is TGTGCCAGCAGTGGAACAGTCCTGTATTTT. This translates into CASSGTVLYF. J is TRBJ1-3 and V is TRBV9; D uncertain. Germline CDR1 reads SGDLS; CDR2 reads YYNGEE. The CDR3 runs 10 residues. V was cut by 5 bases and J by 16 bases, with 13 bases left in between.

The chain joins TRBV9 to TRBJ2-5, with D uncertain. This CDR3 spans 14 amino acids. Trimming left V 0 bases short and J 1 base short, with 7 bases between. Germline V gives CDR1 SGDLS, CDR2 YYNGEE. DNA of the CDR3: TGTGCCAGCAGCGTAGATAGACGCCAAGAGACCCAGTACTTC. It specifies CASSVDRRQETQYF.

The V and J genes are TRBV30 and TRBJ1-2; D gene ambiguous. CDR1 GTSNPN and CDR2 SVGIG come from the germline V gene (reference sequence). V was clipped by 0 bases and J by 8 bases, with 16 bases between them. The CDR3 has 14 residues. DNA of the CDR3: TGTGCCTGGAGTGTGGGTATAGCTAGGGAAGGCTACACCTTC. Protein product: CAWSVGIAREGYTF.

This chain links TRBV4-1 with TRBJ2-1, with D unresolved. V was clipped by 1 base and J by 5 bases, with 9 bases between them. Germline V gene data show CDR1 as MGHRA and CDR2 as YSYEKL. The CDR3 has 14 amino acids. The CDR3 loop is CASSQVPADNEQFF. As DNA, the CDR3 is TGCGCCAGCAGCCAAGTACCCGCGGACAATGAGCAGTTCTTC.

J is TRBJ1-5 and V is TRBV9; possible D gene TRBD1, 6 bases. Trimming pared 4 bases from V and 0 bases from J, leaving 8 bases between. Germline V lookup: CDR1 SGDLS, CDR2 YYNGEE. The CDR3 totals 14 residues. The chain's CDR3 is CASSSGHSNQPQHF. DNA of the CDR3: TGTGCCAGCAGCTCGGGACATAGCAATCAGCCCCAGCATTTT.

This clone has just one count. This chain joins TRBV5-6 and TRBJ1-3; D is unclear. The CDR3 contains 14 residues. Germline V gene data show CDR1 as SGHDT and CDR2 as YYEEEE. Trimming shortened V by 4 bases and J by 0 bases, and 8 bases separated the two germline ends. This CDR3 is CASSVSISGNTIYF. The CDR3 DNA is TGTGCCAGCAGCGTCTCCATCTCTGGAAACACCATATATTTT.

The genes are TRBV5-5 and TRBJ1-4; D is unresolved. Germline loops: CDR1 SGHKS, CDR2 YYEKEE (reference sequence). This CDR3 is 15 amino acids long. V was pared by 4 bases and J by 0 bases, with 10 bases between. CDR3 sequence: CASSLVASTNEKLFF. In DNA form, the CDR3 reads TGTGCCAGCAGCCTGGTCGCCTCAACTAATGAAAAACTGTTTTTT.